The subject of this entry is one TCR beta chain. The authors ran a second PCR of about 7 to 11 cycles using a sample-barcoded 5' primer and a J-beta primer mix. Each cDNA molecule carried a tag from a template-switch adaptor that contained 12 random nucleotides. All samples yielded 3 million or more CDR3-containing paired-end reads. TCRdb called the 5' RACE reads again in MiXCR, with one record for every CDR3 protein. The table includes about 840,000 distinct CDR3 sequences, 25% to 30% detected once. The entry originates in a study of blood T cells in healthy people across ages. V was trimmed by 1 base and J by 0 bases, leaving 9 bases between them. CDR1 and CDR2 from the germline V gene are KGHSH and LQKENI. This CDR3 region has 15 residues. The same sample was also used in a study of T cells of mothers and their children.

The receptor was derived from a woman in her 40s in good health. The specimen was blood. The chain joins TRBV18 to TRBJ1-2; D is ambiguous. The CDR3 DNA is TGTGCCAGCTCACCACGGGCAGATTCTAACTATGGCTACACCTTC. Translating it yields CASSPRADSNYGYTF. Full variable domain (outside the CDR3, taken from reference TRBV18 and TRBJ1-2): NAGVMQNPRHLVRRRGQEARLRCSPMKGHSHVYWYRQLPEEGLKFMVYLQKENIIDESGMPKERFSAEFPKEGPSILRIQQVVRGDSAAYFCASSPRADSNYGYTFGSGTRLTVV.